This T cell receptor beta chain is drawn from a study of T cell repertoires in cytomegalovirus infection. Across the whole study: TCR beta signatures that were public indicated CMV infection and matching HLA type. Overall study findings and caveats: CMV-specific HLA-C-restricted TCR beta clonotypes dominated the ex vivo response. Totalled public TCR beta family frequency picked out people who carried CMV plus the relevant HLA.

From the reads, TCRdb called clonotypes with MiXCR, one entry per CDR3 protein. The sample carries about 190,000 distinct CDR3 sequences, roughly 9.8% recorded once. The CDR3 has 17 amino acids. The V segment lost 0 bases and the J segment 3 bases; nucleotides outside the gene matches: 7. Looked up from germline, CDR1 is MGHRA and CDR2 is YSYEKL. At least ten counts were recorded for this clonotype. Its antigen is unknown. Sequencing was done on a sample of PBMCs. V gene TRBV4-1 combines with J gene TRBJ2-1; TRBD2 agrees at 8 bases. The TCR was taken from a human donor in good health (CMV status not recorded). Some clones in this sample may be carry-over from other donors' samples. CDR3 coding DNA: TGCGCCAGCAGCCAAGATCTGGTCGGGACTAGCTACAATGAGCAGTTCTTC. Translation: CASSQDLVGTSYNEQFF.